One and the same sample provided the 20 T cell receptor beta chains below, sequenced in a study of control samples from healthy donors and cancer patients. Data came from immunoSEQ multiplex PCR; TCRdb stores just in-frame clones and leaves some out. Here the sample spans roughly 120,000 clones, just over 90% being singletons. The specimen sequenced was blood. The receptors were gathered from a woman under 30 in good health.

The V and J genes are TRBV5-8 and TRBJ2-3, with 13 bases identical to TRBD2. The CDR3 has 17 residues. The germline V gene has CDR1 SGHTS and CDR2 YDEGEE. Losses at the gene ends were 0 bases for V and 2 bases for J; bases not matched to a gene: 3. The CDR3 nucleotides read TGTGCCAGCAGCTTGGGAGGACTAGCGGGAGTCACAGATACGCAGTATTTT. Protein: CASSLGGLAGVTDTQYF.

The CDR3 sequence is CASGLAGPAGTDTQYF. The CDR3, as DNA: TGTGCCAGCGGTCTAGCGGGCCCGGCGGGCACAGATACGCAGTATTTT. The chain joins TRBV27 to TRBJ2-3, with 8 bases identical to TRBD2. From germline, CDR1 is MNHEY and CDR2 SMNVEV (reference sequence). V shed 8 bases, J shed 1 base, and the junction held 11 bases outside the gene matches. The CDR3 runs to 16 residues.

V is TRBV3-1 (or the pseudogene TRBV3-2) and J is TRBJ2-2; 7 bases map to TRBD2. Germline-derived CDR1 and CDR2 are LGHDT and YNNKEL (reference sequence). Trimming took 4 bases from V and 1 from J; bases not matched to a gene: 6. CDR3 length equals 16 residues. This chain's CDR3 is CASSPPGTKNTGELFF. In DNA form, the CDR3 reads TGTGCCAGCAGCCCACCCGGGACTAAGAACACCGGGGAGCTGTTTTTT.

The chain combines TRBV6-4 with TRBJ2-3; TRBD2 matches 11 bases. There are 16 residues in the CDR3. V gave up 2 bases and J gave up 4 bases; unmatched junction bases: 5. Germline CDR1 reads MRHNA; CDR2 reads SNTAGT. The CDR3 nucleotides read TGTGCCAGCAGTGACCGTAGCGGGAGGGCCTCAGATACGCAGTATTTT. Its protein product is CASSDRSGRASDTQYF.

The rearrangement joins TRBV7-9 to TRBJ2-7, with D perhaps matching TRBD1 (6 bases). The CDR3 loop spans 15 amino acids. Germline CDR1 SEHNR, CDR2 FQNEAQ (reference sequence). The V end lost 5 bases, the J end lost 6 bases, and 20 bases lay between the germline ends. Here the CDR3 DNA reads TGTGCCAGCAGCCGCACAGGGCCCCTATGGGGCGAGCAGTACTTC. It codes for CASSRTGPLWGEQYF.

This chain joins TRBV12-3 or TRBV12-4 and TRBJ1-1; unclear D gene. V shed 3 bases and J shed 0 bases, with 5 bases lying between them. The CDR3 contains 13 residues. The CDR3 bases are TGTGCCAGCAGTTTTCAATTGAACACTGAAGCTTTCTTT. Protein product: CASSFQLNTEAFF.

This chain joins TRBV15 and TRBJ2-5; D call uncertain. The CDR3 is 12 amino acids. Germline assignment: CDR1 LNHNV and CDR2 YYDKDF (reference sequence). V lost 6 bases and J lost 5, with 10 bases in between. Here the CDR3 DNA reads TGTGCCACCAGTAAAGAGATGGAGACCCAGTACTTC. Its translation: CATSKEMETQYF.

This clone was detected once. V is TRBV6-5 and J is TRBJ2-7, with no clear D. Germline loops: CDR1 MNHEY, CDR2 SVGAGI. This CDR3 region has 11 residues. Trimming removed 5 bases at V and 4 bases at J, with 6 bases between. The CDR3 bases are TGTGCCAGCAGTAATATTTACGAGCAGTACTTC. It codes for CASSNIYEQYF.

CDR3 sequence: CASSVSLNTGELFF. DNA for the CDR3: TGTGCCAGCAGCGTGTCCCTAAACACCGGGGAGCTGTTTTTT. The J gene is TRBJ2-2, the V gene TRBV2; D remains ambiguous. Deletions cut 6 bases from V and 2 bases from J, with 10 bases between. Germline V lookup: CDR1 SNHLY, CDR2 FYNNEI. The CDR3 extends over 14 amino acids.

This clone occurred once. The J gene is TRBJ2-1, the V gene TRBV11-2, with a tentative D call TRBD1 (5 bases). Germline CDR1 reads SGHAT; CDR2 reads FQNNGV. V dropped 1 base and J dropped 8 bases, with 9 bases sitting between them. The CDR3 spans 13 residues. CDR3 DNA: TGTGCCAGCAGCTTAGTGGCAGGGTATGAGCAGTTCTTC. It encodes CASSLVAGYEQFF.

The chain links TRBV3-1 (or the pseudogene TRBV3-2) to TRBJ2-5, with D possibly TRBD2 on 5 matching bases. V lost 0 bases and J 9 bases, leaving 8 bases between the germline ends. The CDR3 consists of 12 residues. Looked up from germline, CDR1 is LGHDT and CDR2 is YNNKEL (reference sequence). The CDR3 bases are TGTGCCAGCAGCCAAGATGTGGAGGCCCAGTACTTC. This encodes CASSQDVEAQYF.

The CDR3 region has the DNA TGCGCCAGCAGCCGGGACAGGGGGGCCGGGGAGCTGTTTTTT. This codes for CASSRDRGAGELFF. The chain links TRBV5-1 to TRBJ2-2; 11 positions agree with TRBD1. The CDR3 has 14 residues. J was trimmed by 6 bases and V by 4 bases; bases with no gene match: 2. Germline CDR1 is SGHRS and CDR2 is YFSETQ.

The chain employs TRBV7-2 and TRBJ2-7, with TRBD2 matching 13 bases. Germline V gene sequence: CDR1 SGHTA, CDR2 FQGNSA. The CDR3 runs to 15 residues. Trimming cost V 5 bases and J 1 base; bases outside gene matches: 2. The CDR3 loop reads CASSQGLAGSYEQYF. CDR3 DNA sequence: TGTGCCAGCAGCCAGGGACTAGCGGGGTCCTACGAGCAGTACTTC.

The rearrangement links TRBV9 to TRBJ1-6; D might be TRBD1 (6 bases). CDR1 and CDR2 (germline): SGDLS, YYNGEE. The CDR3 length is 17 residues. Trimming stripped 3 bases from V and 5 bases from J, with 18 bases between. The DNA for the CDR3 is TGTGCCAGCAGCGCAACGGGACAAACTGCTGATAATTCACCCCTCCACTTT. Amino acid sequence: CASSATGQTADNSPLHF.

The rearrangement joins TRBV5-8 to TRBJ1-4, with D tentatively TRBD1 (6 bases). CDR1 and CDR2 from the germline V gene are SGHTS and YDEGEE. With 3 bases removed from V and 0 bases from J, the gap between germline ends came to 12 bases. The CDR3 has 16 amino acids. The CDR3 spells CASSSERGSTNEKLFF. The CDR3 bases are TGTGCCAGCAGCTCGGAGAGGGGGTCAACTAATGAAAAACTGTTTTTT.

The chain has TRBV2 and TRBJ2-7; 14 nucleotides align to TRBD2. The CDR3 consists of 18 residues. Germline V gene data show CDR1 as SNHLY and CDR2 as FYNNEI. V dropped 3 bases and J dropped 4; count of bases not matched to a gene: 11. The DNA for the CDR3 is TGTGCCAGCAGTGAGGACCTAAGACTAGCGGGAGGGGGGTACGAGCAGTACTTC. Translation: CASSEDLRLAGGGYEQYF.

The V call is TRBV9, the J call TRBJ1-2, with 11 bases lining up with TRBD1. Germline V CDR1 and CDR2: SGDLS, YYNGEE. The ends lost 2 bases at V and 3 bases at J; junction bases unmatched: 3. The CDR3 sequence is 15 residues long. CDR3 sequence: CASSVRTGGDYGYTF. The CDR3 bases are TGTGCCAGCAGCGTCCGGACAGGGGGCGACTATGGCTACACCTTC. Based on the CDR3 plus reference TRBV9 and TRBJ1-2, the full variable domain is DSGVTQTPKHLITATGQRVTLRCSPRSGDLSVYWYQQSLDQGLQFLIQYYNGEERAKGNILERFSAQQFPDLHSELNLSSLELGDSALYFCASSVRTGGDYGYTFGSGTRLTVV.

The rearrangement uses TRBV12-5 and TRBJ1-5; 7 bases map to TRBD1. Germline V gene data show CDR1 as LGHNT and CDR2 as FRNRAP. The CDR3 runs to 9 residues. Written as DNA, the CDR3 is TGTGACCACAGGGGCCCCCAGCATTTT. Protein product: CDHRGPQHF.

The V call is TRBV29-1, the J call TRBJ1-4; D unclear. The CDR3 runs to 12 residues. Deletions cut 4 bases from V and 4 bases from J, with 7 bases between. Germline V gene lookup returns CDR1 SQVTM and CDR2 ANQGSEA. CDR3 bases: TGCAGCGTTGTTGGGATTAATGAAAAACTGTTTTTT. Amino acids: CSVVGINEKLFF.

V usage is TRBV4-3 and J usage is TRBJ1-1; D call uncertain. CDR3 length: 14 amino acids. V was cut by 3 bases and J by 1 base, with 9 bases left in between. Germline CDR1 and CDR2: LGHNA and YSLEER. The CDR3 loop is CASSQRIQNTEAFF. The DNA for the CDR3 is TGCGCCAGCAGCCAGAGGATTCAGAACACTGAAGCTTTCTTT.